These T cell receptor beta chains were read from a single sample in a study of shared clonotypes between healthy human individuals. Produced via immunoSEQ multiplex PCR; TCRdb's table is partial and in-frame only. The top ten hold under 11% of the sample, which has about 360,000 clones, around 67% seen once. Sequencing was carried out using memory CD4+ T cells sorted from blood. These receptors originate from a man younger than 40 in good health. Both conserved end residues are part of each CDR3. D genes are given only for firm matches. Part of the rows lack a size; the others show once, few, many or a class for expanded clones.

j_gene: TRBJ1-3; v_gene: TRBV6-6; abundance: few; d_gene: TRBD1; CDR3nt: TGTGCCAGCAGCTCACAGGGGAGCCCTGGAAACACCATATATTTT; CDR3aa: CASSSQGSPGNTIYF
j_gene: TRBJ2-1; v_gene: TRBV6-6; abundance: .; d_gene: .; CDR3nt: TGTGCCAGCAGTCAGGGTGGGAGCTCCTACAATGAGCAGTTCTTC; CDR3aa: CASSQGGSSYNEQFF
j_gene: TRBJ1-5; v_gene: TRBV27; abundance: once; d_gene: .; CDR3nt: TGTGCCAGCAGTTTATTCGGGGTTCGCAATCAGCCCCAGCATTTT; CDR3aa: CASSLFGVRNQPQHF
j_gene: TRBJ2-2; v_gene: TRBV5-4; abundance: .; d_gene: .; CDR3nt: TGTGCCAGCAGCTTGAGTGGATACTCGACGAACACCGGGGAGCTGTTTTTT; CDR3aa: CASSLSGYSTNTGELFF
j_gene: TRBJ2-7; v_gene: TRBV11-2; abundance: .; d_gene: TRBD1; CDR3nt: TGTGCCAGCAGCTTGACGGGACAGGATCCTTACGAGCAGTACTTC; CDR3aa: CASSLTGQDPYEQYF
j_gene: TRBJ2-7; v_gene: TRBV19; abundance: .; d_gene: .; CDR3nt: TGTGCCAGTAGTATTGGGGTGAAATACGAGCAGTACTTC; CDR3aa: CASSIGVKYEQYF
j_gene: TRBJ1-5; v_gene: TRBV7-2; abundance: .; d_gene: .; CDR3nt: TGTGCCAGCAGCTTAGTCGGGGGGCAAGGTCAGCCCCAGCATTTT; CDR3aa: CASSLVGGQGQPQHF
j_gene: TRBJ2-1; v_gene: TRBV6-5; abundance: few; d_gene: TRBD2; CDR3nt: TGTGCCAGCAGTTATGGGGGAGGGAGCAATGAGCAGTTCTTC; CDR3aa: CASSYGGGSNEQFF
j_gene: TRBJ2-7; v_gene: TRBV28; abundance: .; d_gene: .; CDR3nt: TGTGCCACCTTGGCGGTCGACGAGCAGTACTTC; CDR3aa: CATLAVDEQYF
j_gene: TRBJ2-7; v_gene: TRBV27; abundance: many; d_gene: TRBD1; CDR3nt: TGTGCCAGCAGTTTCATAGGGACAGCGACCTACGAGCAGTACTTC; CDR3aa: CASSFIGTATYEQYF
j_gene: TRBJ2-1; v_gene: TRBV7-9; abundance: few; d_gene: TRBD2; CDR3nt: TGTGCCAGCAGCCCTGGGACTAGCGGGAGGTACAATGAGCAGTTCTTC; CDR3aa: CASSPGTSGRYNEQFF
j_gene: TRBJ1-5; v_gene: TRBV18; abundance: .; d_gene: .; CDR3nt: TGTGCCAGCTCACCACGGGGTAGCAATCAGCCCCAGCATTTT; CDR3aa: CASSPRGSNQPQHF
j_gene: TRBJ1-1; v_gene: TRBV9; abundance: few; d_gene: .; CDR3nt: TGTGCCAGCAGCGTAGATCCGGGGACGGTGAACACTGAAGCTTTCTTT; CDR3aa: CASSVDPGTVNTEAFF
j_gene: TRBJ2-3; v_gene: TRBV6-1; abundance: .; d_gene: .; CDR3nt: TGTGCCAGCAGTGAAGTCTACCCCCACAGGGTTGCTAGCACAGATACGCAGTATTTT; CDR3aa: CASSEVYPHRVASTDTQYF
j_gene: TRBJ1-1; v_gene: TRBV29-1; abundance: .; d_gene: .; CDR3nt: TGCAGCGTTAAAGAGAGTTTCCCAAAAGAAGCTTTCTTT; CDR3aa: CSVKESFPKEAFF
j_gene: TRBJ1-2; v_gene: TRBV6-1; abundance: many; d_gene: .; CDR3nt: TGTGCCAGCAGTGAAACGAGTACTAACTATGGCTACACCTTC; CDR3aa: CASSETSTNYGYTF
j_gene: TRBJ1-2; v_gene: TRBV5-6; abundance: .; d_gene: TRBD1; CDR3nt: TGTGCCAGCAGCCTTACGTACGGGACAGGGGATGGCTACACCTTC; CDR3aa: CASSLTYGTGDGYTF
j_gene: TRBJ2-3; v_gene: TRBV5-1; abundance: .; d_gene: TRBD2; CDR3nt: TGCGCCAGCAGCCCCCATCTTCTAGCGGGAGGGCGGGATACGCAGTATTTT; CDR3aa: CASSPHLLAGGRDTQYF
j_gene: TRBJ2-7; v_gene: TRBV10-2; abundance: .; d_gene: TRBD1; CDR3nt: TGCGCCACCAAAGAATCAGGGGGCCCCTCCTACGAGCAGTACTTC; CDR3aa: CATKESGGPSYEQYF
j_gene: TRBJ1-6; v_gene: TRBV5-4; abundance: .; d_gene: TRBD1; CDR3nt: TGTGCCAGCAGCTTGGAGGCCCAGGGGGCTAATTCACCCCTCCACTTT; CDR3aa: CASSLEAQGANSPLHF
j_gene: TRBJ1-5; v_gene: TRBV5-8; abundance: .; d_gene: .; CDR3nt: TGTGCCAGCGGACGAGGGTCCCTGTTGGGCAATCAGCCCCAGCATTTT; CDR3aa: CASGRGSLLGNQPQHF
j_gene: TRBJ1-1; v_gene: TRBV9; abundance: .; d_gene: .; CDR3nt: TGTGCCAGCAGCGTAGCGGGGGCGGGCACTGAAGCTTTCTTT; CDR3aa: CASSVAGAGTEAFF
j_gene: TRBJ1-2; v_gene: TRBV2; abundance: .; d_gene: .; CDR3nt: TGTGCCAGCAGTTCGGTGGGGGAGGATGGCTACACCTTC; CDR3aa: CASSSVGEDGYTF
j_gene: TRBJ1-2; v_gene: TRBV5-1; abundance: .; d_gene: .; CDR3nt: TGCGCCAGCAGCTTGGCCGGGGGACCGGGCCATGGCTACACCTTC; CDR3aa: CASSLAGGPGHGYTF
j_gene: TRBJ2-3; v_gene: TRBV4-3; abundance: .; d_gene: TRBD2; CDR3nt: TGCGCCAGCAGCCTCGGACTAGCCGAAGATACGCAGTATTTT; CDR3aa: CASSLGLAEDTQYF
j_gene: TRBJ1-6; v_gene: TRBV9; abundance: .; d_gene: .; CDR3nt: TGTGCCAGCACCCTAGGGGAGGAGGGCTACTATAATTCACCCCTCCACTTT; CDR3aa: CASTLGEEGYYNSPLHF
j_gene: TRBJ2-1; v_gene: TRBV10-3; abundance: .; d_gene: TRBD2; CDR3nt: TGTGCCATCAGTAGCGGGGGATACAATGAGCAGTTCTTC; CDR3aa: CAISSGGYNEQFF
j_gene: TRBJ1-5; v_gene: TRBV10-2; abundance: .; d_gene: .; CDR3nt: TGCGCCAGCAGTGATAGCGCCGGTAGGGATCAGCCCCAGCATTTT; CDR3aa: CASSDSAGRDQPQHF
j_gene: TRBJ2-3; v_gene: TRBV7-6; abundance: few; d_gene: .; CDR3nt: TGTGCCAGCAGCTTAGGGTCCCTAGTAGTCACAGATACGCAGTATTTT; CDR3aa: CASSLGSLVVTDTQYF
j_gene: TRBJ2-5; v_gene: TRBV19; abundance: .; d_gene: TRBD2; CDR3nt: TGTGCCAGTAGTATAGAAGCGGGACGCCGGGAGACCCAGTACTTC; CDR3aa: CASSIEAGRRETQYF
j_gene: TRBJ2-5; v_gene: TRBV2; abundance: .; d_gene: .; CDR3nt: TGTGCCAGCAGTGAAATCTCTGTGCAAGAGACCCAGTACTTC; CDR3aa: CASSEISVQETQYF
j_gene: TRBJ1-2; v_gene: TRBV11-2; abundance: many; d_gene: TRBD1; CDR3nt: TGTGCCAGCAGCCGGGACAGCGCCTATGCTGGCTACACCTTC; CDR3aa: CASSRDSAYAGYTF
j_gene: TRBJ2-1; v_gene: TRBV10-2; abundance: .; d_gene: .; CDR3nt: TGCGCCAGCAGTGAGGGCGGGACAAGCTCCTACAATGAGCAGTTCTTC; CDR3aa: CASSEGGTSSYNEQFF
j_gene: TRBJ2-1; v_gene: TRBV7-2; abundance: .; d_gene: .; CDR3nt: TGTGCCAGCAGCTTAGGAGTTCGGCTAGTTGAGCAGTTCTTC; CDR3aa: CASSLGVRLVEQFF
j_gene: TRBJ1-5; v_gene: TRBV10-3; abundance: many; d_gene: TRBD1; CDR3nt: TGTGCCACCAGCCTGACAGGGGAAAGGGATCAGCCCCAGCATTTT; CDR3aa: CATSLTGERDQPQHF
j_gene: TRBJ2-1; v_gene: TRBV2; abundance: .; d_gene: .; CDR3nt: TGTGCCAGCAGTGAAGGCGGGGCAGGGGCCTGGCGTTGGTATTATGAGCAGTTCTTC; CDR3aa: CASSEGGAGAWRWYYEQFF
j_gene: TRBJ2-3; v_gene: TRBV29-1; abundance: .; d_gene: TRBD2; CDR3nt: TGCAGCGCCCGTAGCGGGAGGGGCACAGATACGCAGTATTTT; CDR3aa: CSARSGRGTDTQYF
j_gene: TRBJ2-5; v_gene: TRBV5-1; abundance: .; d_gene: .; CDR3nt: TGCGCCAGCAGCTCGGGCCGAGGGTCAGAGATCCAGTACTTC; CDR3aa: CASSSGRGSEIQYF
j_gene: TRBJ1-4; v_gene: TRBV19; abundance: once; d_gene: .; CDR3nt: TGTGCCAGTAGCCCGGTGTGGGCCAGTAATGAAAAACTGTTTTTT; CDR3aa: CASSPVWASNEKLFF
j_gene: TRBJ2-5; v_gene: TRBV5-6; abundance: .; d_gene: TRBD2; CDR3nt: TGTGCCAGCAGTTGGGGGGGTAGCGGCCAAGAGACCCAGTACTTC; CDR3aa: CASSWGGSGQETQYF
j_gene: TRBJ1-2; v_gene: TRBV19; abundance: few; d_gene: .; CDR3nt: TGTGCCGCCGGGTACGGAACTGGCTACACCTTC; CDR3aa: CAAGYGTGYTF
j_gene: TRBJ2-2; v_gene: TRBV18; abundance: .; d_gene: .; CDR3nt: TGTGCCAGCTCACCACAAGCTAGCGGGGAGCTGTTTTTT; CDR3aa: CASSPQASGELFF
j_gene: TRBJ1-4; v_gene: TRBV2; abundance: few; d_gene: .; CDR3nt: TGTGCCAGCAGTGAATTACTGGACGAAAAACTGTTTTTT; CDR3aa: CASSELLDEKLFF
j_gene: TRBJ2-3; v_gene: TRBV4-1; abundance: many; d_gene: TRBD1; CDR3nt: TGCGCCAGCAGCCAAGATAGGGGCCGGACAGGGGCCACAGATACGCAGTATTTT; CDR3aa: CASSQDRGRTGATDTQYF
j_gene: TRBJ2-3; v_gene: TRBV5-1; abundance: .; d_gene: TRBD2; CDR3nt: TGCGCCAGCCAAGCGGGAGGAGCAGATACGCAGTATTTT; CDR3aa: CASQAGGADTQYF
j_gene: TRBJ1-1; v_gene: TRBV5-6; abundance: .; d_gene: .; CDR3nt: TGTGCCAGCAGCTATACAGGTGGGGCGCGGGATGAAGCTTTCTTT; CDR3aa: CASSYTGGARDEAFF
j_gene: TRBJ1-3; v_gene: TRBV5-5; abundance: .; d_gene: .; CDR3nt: TGTGCCAGCAGCCTATCTCCCGGATTTGGAAACACCATATATTTT; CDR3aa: CASSLSPGFGNTIYF
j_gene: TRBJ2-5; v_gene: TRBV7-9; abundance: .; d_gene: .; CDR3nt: TGTGCCAGCAGCTTAGGAGGAGGGGGAACCCAGTACTTC; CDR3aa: CASSLGGGGTQYF
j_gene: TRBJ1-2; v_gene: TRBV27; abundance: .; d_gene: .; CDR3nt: TGTGCCAGCAGTTTTTCTCGCAGGGATAACTATGGCTACACCTTC; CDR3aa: CASSFSRRDNYGYTF
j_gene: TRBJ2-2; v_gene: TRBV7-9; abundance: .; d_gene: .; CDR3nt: TGTGCCAGCAGCCCCACTACGAACACCGGGGAGCTGTTTTTT; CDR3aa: CASSPTTNTGELFF
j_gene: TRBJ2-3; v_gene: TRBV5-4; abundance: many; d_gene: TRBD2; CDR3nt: TGTGCCAGCAGCTTAGGGGGACTAGCGGGGGCCTACACAGATACGCAGTATTTT; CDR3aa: CASSLGGLAGAYTDTQYF
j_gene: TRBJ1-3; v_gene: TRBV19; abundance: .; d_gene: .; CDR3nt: TGTGCCAGTAGCCACAACGCCGGACGGAGGACCTCTGGAAACACCATATATTTT; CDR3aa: CASSHNAGRRTSGNTIYF
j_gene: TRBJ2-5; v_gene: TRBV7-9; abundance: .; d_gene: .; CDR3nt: TGTGCCAGCAGCCGGGGGCTCCGAGAGACCCAGTACTTC; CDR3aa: CASSRGLRETQYF
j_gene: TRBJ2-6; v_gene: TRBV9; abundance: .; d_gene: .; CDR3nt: TGTGCCAGCAGCCCCTGGACGGGACATTTAGCCCTCGGGGCCAACGTCCTGACTTTC; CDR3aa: CASSPWTGHLALGANVLTF
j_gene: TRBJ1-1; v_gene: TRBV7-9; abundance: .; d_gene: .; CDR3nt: TGTGCCAGCAGTCACGTTGGGGGCAGCGAAGCTTTCTTT; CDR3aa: CASSHVGGSEAFF
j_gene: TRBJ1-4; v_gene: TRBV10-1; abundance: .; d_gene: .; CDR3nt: TGCGCCAGCAGCATTGCAACTAATGAAAAACTGTTTTTT; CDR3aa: CASSIATNEKLFF
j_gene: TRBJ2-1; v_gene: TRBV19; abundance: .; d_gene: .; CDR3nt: TGTGCCAGTACCGGCGGTAGTGCAGGAGACAATGAGCAGTTCTTC; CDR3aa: CASTGGSAGDNEQFF